This entry lists 29 T cell receptor beta chains sequenced from one sample in a study of blood T cell repertoires in COVID-19. The protocol was immunoSEQ multiplex PCR, while the TCRdb copy is restricted to in-frame clones and leaves out a portion. The table records 130,000 or so clones, almost 85% of them present only once. Sequencing input: PBMCs or T cells enriched from blood (not recorded which). These receptors were taken from a woman between 50 and 59 years old with acute COVID-19.

The chain uses TRBV7-9 and TRBJ2-2; D gene ambiguous. Looked up from germline, CDR1 is SEHNR and CDR2 is FQNEAQ (reference sequence). The CDR3 consists of 12 residues. V dropped 4 bases and J dropped 3 bases, with 3 bases sitting between them. CDR3 nucleotides: TGTGCCAGCAGCTACTACACCGGGGAGCTGTTTTTT. This codes for CASSYYTGELFF. Filled out from reference TRBV7-9 and TRBJ2-2, the complete variable domain reads DTGVSQNPRHKITKRGQNVTFRCDPISEHNRLYWYRQTLGQGPEFLTYFQNEAQLEKSRLLSDRFSAERPKGSFSTLEIQRTEQGDSAMYLCASSYYTGELFFGEGSRLTVL.

V usage is TRBV19 and J usage is TRBJ1-2; D uncertain. Trimming stripped 7 bases from V and 2 bases from J, with 17 bases between. This CDR3 region has 15 residues. Germline CDR1 LNHDA, CDR2 SQIVND (reference sequence). The CDR3 DNA reads TGTGCCAGTACGGGAGGGAGCAGCCCGAACTATGGCTACACCTTC. As protein: CASTGGSSPNYGYTF.

The chain has TRBV19 and TRBJ2-7; TRBD2 agrees at 10 bases. The CDR3 consists of 14 residues. The J segment lost 2 bases and the V segment lost 8 bases, leaving 6 bases of the junction unmatched. The V gene's germline CDR1 is LNHDA and CDR2 SQIVND (reference sequence). The CDR3, as DNA: TGTGCCAGTTCTACTAGCGGGGTCACCTACGAGCAGTACTTC. The encoded protein is CASSTSGVTYEQYF.

The V call is TRBV9, the J call TRBJ1-2; D perhaps matches TRBD1 (5 bases). Per germline, CDR1 SGDLS and CDR2 YYNGEE. The V and J ends lost 0 bases and 1 base respectively, with 13 bases between them. The CDR3 contains 16 residues. CDR3: CASSVGGAGFNYGYTF. In DNA, the CDR3 is TGTGCCAGCAGCGTAGGTGGGGCAGGGTTTAACTATGGCTACACCTTC. Full variable domain (missing parts from reference TRBV9 and TRBJ1-2): DSGVTQTPKHLITATGQRVTLRCSPRSGDLSVYWYQQSLDQGLQFLIQYYNGEERAKGNILERFSAQQFPDLHSELNLSSLELGDSALYFCASSVGGAGFNYGYTFGSGTRLTVV.

The chain uses TRBV23-1 and TRBJ2-5, with 12 positions matching TRBD2. TRBV23-1 falls under the ORF class, with uncertain function. The V segment lost 0 bases and the J segment 0 bases; nucleotides outside the gene matches: 11. The CDR3 length is 20 residues. The DNA of the CDR3 is TGCGCCAGCAGTCAATCTAGAGGACTAGCGGGGAAAAAATACCAAGAGACCCAGTACTTC. Residues: CASSQSRGLAGKKYQETQYF.

This chain links TRBV6-6 with TRBJ1-5, with 9 bases lining up with TRBD1. The J segment lost 4 bases and the V segment lost 6 bases, leaving 10 bases of the junction unmatched. Per the germline V gene, CDR1 is MNHNY and CDR2 is SVGAGI (reference sequence). The CDR3 extends over 16 amino acids. DNA for the CDR3: TGTGCCAGCAGCCCCCAGGACAGGGGTCTGAATCAGCCCCAGCATTTT. Its translation is CASSPQDRGLNQPQHF.

CDR3 protein: CASSPGRASGSSSYNEQFF. The CDR3 DNA reads as TGCGCCAGCAGCCCTGGAAGGGCTAGCGGGAGTAGCTCCTACAATGAGCAGTTCTTC. The rearrangement uses TRBV5-1 and TRBJ2-1, with 10 bases matching TRBD2. The CDR3 runs 19 residues. V lost 4 bases and J lost 0; bases outside the gene matches: 13. Germline V gene sequence: CDR1 SGHRS, CDR2 YFSETQ.

The J gene is TRBJ2-5, the V gene TRBV7-9; D gene unclear. CDR3 length: 13 amino acids. V was shortened by 5 bases and J by 1 base, with 8 bases between the two germline ends. Looked up from germline, CDR1 is SEHNR and CDR2 is FQNEAQ (reference sequence). Written as DNA, the CDR3 is TGTGCCAGCAGCCACAGTTTCCAAGAGACCCAGTACTTC. Amino acid sequence: CASSHSFQETQYF.

The chain uses TRBV5-1 and TRBJ1-1; no reliable D call. Trimming stripped 0 bases from V and 1 base from J, with 4 bases between. The length of the CDR3 is 13 residues. Germline lookup yields CDR1 SGHRS and CDR2 YFSETQ. This CDR3 is CASSLEANTEAFF. CDR3 coding DNA: TGCGCCAGCAGCTTGGAAGCGAACACTGAAGCTTTCTTT.

V and J are TRBV10-2 and TRBJ2-1, with 14 positions matching TRBD2. The J segment lost 6 bases and the V segment lost 6 bases, leaving 7 bases of the junction unmatched. The CDR3 runs to 16 residues. Germline values: CDR1 WSHSY, CDR2 SAAADI. CDR3 DNA: TGCGCCAGCAGACCCGGGACTAGCGGGAGAGTCAATGAGCAGTTCTTC. Translated, it gives CASRPGTSGRVNEQFF.

In nucleotides, the CDR3 is TGCGCCAGCAGCCTCCACCCGACGGGAGAGACCCAGTACTTC. This sequence encodes CASSLHPTGETQYF. This rearrangement joins TRBV5-1 to TRBJ2-5, with D uncertain. The CDR3 sequence is 14 residues long. Germline lookup yields CDR1 SGHRS and CDR2 YFSETQ. Trimming stripped 4 bases from V and 4 bases from J, with 14 bases between.

This chain links TRBV19 with TRBJ2-1; D unclear. V was pared by 1 base and J by 0 bases, with 10 bases between. Germline V gives CDR1 LNHDA, CDR2 SQIVND (reference sequence). CDR3 length: 16 amino acids. The CDR3 spells CASSIVAAPSYNEQFF. The CDR3 bases are TGTGCCAGTAGTATAGTGGCGGCCCCCTCCTACAATGAGCAGTTCTTC.

The rearrangement uses TRBV10-3 and TRBJ2-7, with 10 bases aligning to TRBD1. This CDR3 is built from 15 residues. Germline V gene lookup returns CDR1 ENHRY and CDR2 SYGVKD. With 3 bases clipped from V and 2 bases from J, the junction kept 4 bases outside the gene matches. The DNA of the CDR3 is TGTGCCATCAGTGAATCAGGACAGGGGGCCTACGAGCAGTACTTC. This sequence encodes CAISESGQGAYEQYF.

This clone was counted between two and nine times. This rearrangement joins TRBV5-1 to TRBJ2-1; 13 bases are a match to TRBD2. After removal of 4 bases from V and 3 bases from J, the junction contained 16 bases not matched to a gene. Per the germline V gene, CDR1 is SGHRS and CDR2 is YFSETQ. The CDR3 has 20 residues. CDR3 nucleotide sequence: TGCGCCAGCAGCCTACCCGGGACGCCGGGACTAGCGGGGCTCTACAATGAGCAGTTCTTC. It specifies CASSLPGTPGLAGLYNEQFF.

The chain couples TRBV4-1 to TRBJ2-7, with 13 nucleotides matching TRBD2. The CDR3 totals 17 residues. The germline V gene encodes CDR1 MGHRA and CDR2 YSYEKL. The V segment lost 4 bases and the J segment 4 bases; nucleotides outside the gene matches: 10. CDR3 nucleotides: TGCGCCAGCAGCCGCCTTGTAGGACTAGCGGGAGCTTACGAGCAGTACTTC. It encodes CASSRLVGLAGAYEQYF.

The J gene is TRBJ2-1, the V gene TRBV19; 12 nucleotides match TRBD1. Germline V lookup: CDR1 LNHDA, CDR2 SQIVND (reference sequence). This CDR3 spans 15 amino acids. J was trimmed by 4 bases and V by 3 bases; bases with no gene match: 1. Here the CDR3 reads CASSMGQGAYNEQFF. In nucleotides, the CDR3 is TGTGCCAGTAGTATGGGACAGGGGGCTTACAATGAGCAGTTCTTC.

This rearrangement joins TRBV3-1 (or the pseudogene TRBV3-2) to TRBJ1-1; D remains ambiguous. This CDR3 is 10 amino acids long. V gave up 11 bases and J gave up 7 bases, with 11 bases separating them. Germline V gives CDR1 LGHDT, CDR2 YNNKEL (reference sequence). For the CDR3, the DNA is TGTGCCGGCCGGGGTGGTGAAGCTTTCTTT. This sequence encodes CAGRGGEAFF.

V usage is TRBV3-1 (or the pseudogene TRBV3-2) and J usage is TRBJ1-3; D not resolved. This CDR3 is 17 amino acids long. CDR1 is LGHDT, CDR2 YNNKEL, per germline (reference sequence). Trimming took off 0 bases at V and 0 bases at J, with 12 bases between the two ends. The CDR3 loop reads CASSQDRWFSSGNTIYF. For the CDR3, the DNA is TGTGCCAGCAGCCAAGACAGGTGGTTTAGCTCTGGAAACACCATATATTTT.

The chain joins TRBV5-1 to TRBJ2-7; the match to TRBD2 covers 9 bases. The CDR3 length is 14 residues. With 4 bases clipped from V and 0 bases from J, the junction kept 2 bases outside the gene matches. Germline assignment: CDR1 SGHRS and CDR2 YFSETQ. CDR3 sequence: CASSASGNSYEQYF. CDR3 DNA sequence: TGCGCCAGCAGCGCTAGCGGGAACTCCTACGAGCAGTACTTC.

The chain links TRBV7-2 to TRBJ2-2; tentative D call: TRBD2 (6 bases). Germline V gene data show CDR1 as SGHTA and CDR2 as FQGNSA. The CDR3 extends over 15 amino acids. The germline V and J ends were trimmed by 3 bases and 1 base, with 9 bases remaining between them. In DNA form, the CDR3 reads TGTGCCAGCAGCTTTAACGGGGGGAACACCGGGGAGCTGTTTTTT. Translation: CASSFNGGNTGELFF. The whole variable domain, remainder taken from reference TRBV7-2 and TRBJ2-2, is GAGVSQSPSNKVTEKGKDVELRCDPISGHTALYWYRQSLGQGLEFLIYFQGNSAPDKSGLPSDRFSAERTGGSVSTLTIQRTQQEDSAVYLCASSFNGGNTGELFFGEGSRLTVL.

J is TRBJ1-1 and V is TRBV7-9, with 7 bases lining up with TRBD1. This CDR3 contains 15 residues. Germline V lookup: CDR1 SEHNR, CDR2 FQNEAQ (reference sequence). The V segment lost 5 bases and the J segment 0 bases; nucleotides outside the gene matches: 6. CDR3 region: CASSRDSNLNTEAFF. Written as DNA, the CDR3 is TGTGCCAGCAGCCGGGACAGTAATTTGAACACTGAAGCTTTCTTT. Together with reference TRBV7-9 and TRBJ1-1, the CDR3 gives the full variable domain: DTGVSQNPRHKITKRGQNVTFRCDPISEHNRLYWYRQTLGQGPEFLTYFQNEAQLEKSRLLSDRFSAERPKGSFSTLEIQRTEQGDSAMYLCASSRDSNLNTEAFFGQGTRLTVV.

This rearrangement joins TRBV6-5 to TRBJ2-3; TRBD1 is a possible D gene (5 bases). The length of the CDR3 is 14 residues. V lost 10 bases to trimming and J lost 2 bases, with 16 bases between them. CDR1 and CDR2 (germline): MNHEY, SVGAGI. In DNA, the CDR3 is TGTGCCACAGGAAGGGGATCCTTCACAGATACGCAGTATTTT. Translated, it gives CATGRGSFTDTQYF.

V usage is TRBV19 and J usage is TRBJ2-5, with D perhaps TRBD2 (5 bases). V was pared by 3 bases and J by 5 bases, with 16 bases between. Germline loops: CDR1 LNHDA, CDR2 SQIVND (reference sequence). CDR3 length: 15 amino acids. CDR3 sequence (DNA): TGTGCCAGTAGTATTAGAGGGAAGGCGGTGGAGACCCAGTACTTC. It translates to CASSIRGKAVETQYF.

This sequence joins TRBV19 and TRBJ2-1, with TRBD1 as a possible D gene (6 bases). Trimming removed 5 bases from V and 9 bases from J, with 17 bases in between. The length of the CDR3 is 14 residues. The germline gives CDR1 LNHDA, CDR2 SQIVND (reference sequence). In nucleotides, the CDR3 is TGTGCCAGTAGTCTCAACAGGGAATTCGGTGAGCAGTTCTTC. Translated, it gives CASSLNREFGEQFF.

The gene calls are TRBV15 and TRBJ1-5; 8 bases match TRBD1. In germline, CDR1 is LNHNV, CDR2 YYDKDF (reference sequence). This CDR3 is 18 amino acids long. Germline trimming cut 0 bases from V and 1 base from J; bases unmatched to any gene: 8. CDR3 coding DNA: TGTGCCACCAGCAGAGATCGAAACAGGGGGAAAAGCAATCAGCCCCAGCATTTT. This codes for CATSRDRNRGKSNQPQHF.

This clone was recorded only once. The chain combines TRBV25-1 with TRBJ1-1; TRBD1 might be the D (5 bases). The CDR3 totals 17 residues. In germline, CDR1 is MGHDK, CDR2 SYGVNS. V was shortened by 3 bases and J by 0 bases, with 17 bases between the two germline ends. The CDR3 DNA follows: TGTGCCAGCAGTGAGGGCCCTTGGGGAGGGGTGAACACTGAAGCTTTCTTT. Translated: CASSEGPWGGVNTEAFF.

This clone appeared a few times. The chain links TRBV29-1 to TRBJ2-7; 8 positions agree with TRBD1. Germline V gene data show CDR1 as SQVTM and CDR2 as ANQGSEA. The V gene end was trimmed by 4 bases and the J gene end by 7 bases; junction bases not matched to a gene: 9. The CDR3 runs 13 residues. DNA of the CDR3: TGCAGCGTTGGCGGACAGGGCCTGGGGGAGCAGTACTTC. Translated, it gives CSVGGQGLGEQYF.

This sequence joins TRBV12-3 or TRBV12-4 and TRBJ1-1, with no clear D. The CDR3 runs 13 residues. Trimming cost V 5 bases and J 1 base, with 8 bases left between them. CDR3 nucleotide sequence: TGTGCCAGCAGTCCCGGTTGGAACACTGAAGCTTTCTTT. It is translated as CASSPGWNTEAFF.

The chain is built from TRBV5-6 and TRBJ1-3; no clear D gene. This CDR3 spans 14 amino acids. The V gene's germline CDR1 is SGHDT and CDR2 YYEEEE. With 3 bases removed from V and 0 bases from J, the gap between germline ends came to 7 bases. Here the CDR3 reads CASSSTDSGNTIYF. In DNA form, the CDR3 reads TGTGCCAGCAGCTCAACAGACTCTGGAAACACCATATATTTT. The whole variable domain, filled in from reference TRBV5-6 and TRBJ1-3, reads DAGVTQSPTHLIKTRGQQVTLRCSPKSGHDTVSWYQQALGQGPQFIFQYYEEEERQRGNFPDRFSGHQFPNYSSELNVNALLLGDSALYLCASSSTDSGNTIYFGEGSWLTVV.